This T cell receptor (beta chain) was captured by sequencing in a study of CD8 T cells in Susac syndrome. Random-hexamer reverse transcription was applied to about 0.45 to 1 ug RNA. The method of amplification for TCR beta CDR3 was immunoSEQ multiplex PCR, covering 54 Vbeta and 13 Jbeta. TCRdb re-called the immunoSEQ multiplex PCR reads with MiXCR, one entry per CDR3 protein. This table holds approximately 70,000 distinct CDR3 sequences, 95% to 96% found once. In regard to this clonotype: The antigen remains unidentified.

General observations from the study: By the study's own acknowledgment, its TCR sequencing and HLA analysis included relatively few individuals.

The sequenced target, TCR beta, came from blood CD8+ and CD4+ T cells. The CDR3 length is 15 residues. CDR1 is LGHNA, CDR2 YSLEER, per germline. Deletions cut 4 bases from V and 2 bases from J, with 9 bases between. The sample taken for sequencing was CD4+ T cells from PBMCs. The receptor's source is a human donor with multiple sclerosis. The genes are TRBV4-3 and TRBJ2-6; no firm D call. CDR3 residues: CASSRTLAGANVLTF. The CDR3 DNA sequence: TGCGCCAGCAGCCGAACTTTGGCTGGGGCCAACGTCCTGACTTTC.